The 9 T cell receptor beta chains below all came from one sample that was sequenced in a study of chemoradiotherapy in HPV16-positive cancers (dated by TCRdb to 2021 to 2024). Library prep was done by the immunoSEQ multiplex PCR assay. Imported from immuneACCESS, the table was reduced by TCRdb to in-frame sequences with V and J called. These copies leave out some clones; in studies compared against another copy, an unresolved V gene accounts for under half, and the cause of the remainder is not known. The sample table contains about 5,000 clones; only one count was recorded for 91% of them. 3% to 3.5% of the sample belongs to the ten largest clones. The sequenced sample was tumor tissue, obtained from a patient who underwent chemoradiotherapy. All receptors come from a human donor with HPV-associated anogenital cancer.

V and J are TRBV5-1 and TRBJ1-1; D remains ambiguous. CDR3 length: 13 residues. CDR1 and CDR2 (germline): SGHRS, YFSETQ. Trimming shortened V by 2 bases and J by 0 bases, and 5 bases separated the two germline ends. The CDR3 sequence is CASSFRVNTEAFF. CDR3 nucleotides: TGCGCCAGCAGCTTTCGAGTGAACACTGAAGCTTTCTTT.

The J gene is TRBJ2-1, the V gene TRBV28; 9 bases agree with TRBD1. Germline V lookup: CDR1 MDHEN, CDR2 SYDVKM. J gave up 4 bases and V 5 bases, and 6 bases lay outside the gene matches. The CDR3 is made up of 15 amino acids. The CDR3 protein is CASSPAGTGYNEQFF. The CDR3, as DNA: TGTGCCAGCAGTCCCGCCGGGACAGGGTACAATGAGCAGTTCTTC.

This clone was detected once. The chain carries TRBV4-2 and TRBJ2-3; perhaps TRBD2 as D (5 bases). Per germline, CDR1 LGHNA and CDR2 YNFKEQ. Trimming took off 0 bases at V and 2 bases at J, with 9 bases between the two ends. The CDR3 loop spans 15 amino acids. DNA of the CDR3: TGTGCCAGCAGCCAAGAGCGGGCCTACACAGATACGCAGTATTTT. Translated: CASSQERAYTDTQYF.

This chain joins TRBV7-2 and TRBJ1-4; D is uncertain. Germline V gene data show CDR1 as SGHTA and CDR2 as FQGNSA. V was pared by 5 bases and J by 8 bases, with 12 bases between. The CDR3 loop spans 13 amino acids. In nucleotides, the CDR3 is TGTGCCAGCAGCACCCAAATAGGGGAAAAACTGTTTTTT. This gives the protein CASSTQIGEKLFF.

The rearrangement uses TRBV5-1 and TRBJ2-5; D is uncertain. The CDR3 sequence is 11 residues long. Trimming took 4 bases from V and 5 from J, leaving 6 bases between them. Germline-derived CDR1 and CDR2 are SGHRS and YFSETQ. The CDR3 spells CASSLEETQYF. DNA of the CDR3: TGCGCCAGCAGCCTGGAGGAGACCCAGTACTTC.

The chain combines TRBV27 with TRBJ2-1; D assignment may be TRBD1 or TRBD2 (5 bases each). With 5 bases removed from V and 3 bases from J, the gap between germline ends came to 17 bases. Looked up from germline, CDR1 is MNHEY and CDR2 is SMNVEV (reference sequence). CDR3 length equals 16 residues. Here the CDR3 reads CASSRAGWGFYNEQFF. As DNA, the CDR3 is TGTGCCAGCAGTCGCGCCGGGTGGGGGTTCTACAATGAGCAGTTCTTC.

This chain connects TRBV28 to TRBJ1-2; 9 bases map to TRBD1. Germline V gene sequence: CDR1 MDHEN, CDR2 SYDVKM. The CDR3 has 14 residues. J gave up 3 bases and V 10 bases, and 9 bases lay outside the gene matches. CDR3 region: CATNRQGEDYGYTF. CDR3 nucleotides: TGTGCCACCAATCGACAGGGGGAGGACTATGGCTACACCTTC.

As DNA, the CDR3 is TGTGCCAGCAGCTTCGTAGGGGGCTGGGACACTGAAGCTTTCTTT. Its translation: CASSFVGGWDTEAFF. The rearrangement uses TRBV7-9 and TRBJ1-1; 7 positions agree with TRBD1. Germline-derived CDR1 and CDR2 are SEHNR and FQNEAQ (reference sequence). The CDR3 totals 15 residues. The J segment lost 3 bases and the V segment lost 3 bases, leaving 7 bases of the junction unmatched.

The CDR3 DNA reads TGTGCCAGCAGTTATGGGTTGGGCCAGCCCCAGCATTTT. It specifies CASSYGLGQPQHF. V and J are TRBV6-5 and TRBJ1-5, with D uncertain. Germline V CDR1 and CDR2: MNHEY, SVGAGI. This CDR3 contains 13 residues. With 3 bases removed from V and 7 bases from J, the gap between germline ends came to 10 bases.